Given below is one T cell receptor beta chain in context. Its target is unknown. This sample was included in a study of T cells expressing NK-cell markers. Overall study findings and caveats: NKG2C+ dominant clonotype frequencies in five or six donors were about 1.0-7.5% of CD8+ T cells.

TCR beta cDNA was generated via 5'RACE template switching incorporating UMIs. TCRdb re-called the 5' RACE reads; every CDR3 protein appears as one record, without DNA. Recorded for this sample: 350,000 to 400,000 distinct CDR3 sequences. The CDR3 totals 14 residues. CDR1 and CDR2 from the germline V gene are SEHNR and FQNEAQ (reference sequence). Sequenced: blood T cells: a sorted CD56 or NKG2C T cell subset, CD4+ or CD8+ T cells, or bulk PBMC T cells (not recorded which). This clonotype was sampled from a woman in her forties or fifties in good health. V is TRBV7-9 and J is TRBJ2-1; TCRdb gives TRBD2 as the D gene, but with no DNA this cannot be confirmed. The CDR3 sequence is CASSPSGASYEQFF.